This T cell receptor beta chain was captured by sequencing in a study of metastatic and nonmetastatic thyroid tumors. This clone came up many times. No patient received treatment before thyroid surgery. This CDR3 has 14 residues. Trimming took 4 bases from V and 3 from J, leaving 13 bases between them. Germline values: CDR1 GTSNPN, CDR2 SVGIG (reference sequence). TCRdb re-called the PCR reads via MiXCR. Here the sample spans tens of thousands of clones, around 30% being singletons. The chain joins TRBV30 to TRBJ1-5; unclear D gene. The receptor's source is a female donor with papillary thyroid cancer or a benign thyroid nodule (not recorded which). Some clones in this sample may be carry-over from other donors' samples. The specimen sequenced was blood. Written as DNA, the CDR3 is TGTGCCTGGACCCCGGGCCCGCTCAATCAGCCCCAGCATTTT. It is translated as CAWTPGPLNQPQHF.